The source of this T cell receptor beta chain is a study of T-cell reconstitution after alpha-beta-depleted transplantation in children. Unique molecular identifiers tagged the TCRbeta library. From the PCR reads, TCRdb called clonotypes with MiXCR, one entry per CDR3 protein. In the table there are about 500,000 distinct CDR3 sequences, 30% to 35% of which are singletons. V was clipped by 5 bases and J by 9 bases, with 20 bases between them. CDR3 length equals 15 residues. A few counts support this clonotype. The clonotype was recovered from a human donor who donated a stem cell graft to a child with aplastic anemia. The rearrangement links TRBV12-3 or TRBV12-4 to TRBJ2-1, with D unresolved. Sample: PBMCs from the stem cell graft donor, taken from the stem cell graft. CDR3 region: CASSRGQNREGEQFF. CDR3 nucleotide sequence: TGTGCCAGCAGTCGCGGTCAGAATAGGGAAGGTGAGCAGTTCTTC.